This T cell receptor beta chain was observed in a study of long-term antiretroviral therapy in people with HIV. Study background: Some samples came about a decade before the 2015 immediate-ART recommendation, and these were the earliest.

With survey level as its setting, the immunoSEQ assay was v3.0. The data were produced by immunoSEQ multiplex PCR, yet TCRdb's version contains in-frame clones alone and is incomplete. The repertoire holds fewer than 30,000 clones, with roughly 87% as singletons. The germline V and J ends were trimmed by 5 bases and 4 bases, with 17 bases remaining between them. The V gene's germline CDR1 is SGHAT and CDR2 FQDESV (reference sequence). This CDR3 contains 15 residues. This chain links TRBV11-1 with TRBJ1-2; D is uncertain. The input for sequencing was unsorted PBMCs, taken 1.8 years before starting antiretroviral therapy. This clonotype originated in a man in his forties or fifties with HIV. As DNA, the CDR3 is TGTGCCAGCAGCCCAGAGAGAGCCTCCTTCTATGGCTACACCTTC. Residues: CASSPERASFYGYTF. Drawing the rest from reference TRBV11-1 and TRBJ1-2, the complete variable domain is EAEVAQSPRYKITEKSQAVAFWCDPISGHATLYWYRQILGQGPELLVQFQDESVVDDSQLPKDRFSAERLKGVDSTLKIQPAELGDSAMYLCASSPERASFYGYTFGSGTRLTVV.